These 15 T cell receptor beta chains were sequenced from one sample in a study of T cell responses to AZD1222 COVID-19 vaccine. Clones were read by immunoSEQ multiplex PCR, and TCRdb kept only the in-frame ones, dropping some. The sample has some 130,000 clones; 88% are singletons. The material sequenced was peripheral blood, taken 28 days after the second AZD1222 dose. Source of these receptors: an adult who received the AZD1222 COVID-19 vaccine.

This chain connects TRBV7-6 to TRBJ2-6; the D is unclear. The germline V and J ends were trimmed by 1 base and 1 base, with 5 bases remaining between them. This CDR3 comprises 15 residues. Germline loops: CDR1 SGHVS, CDR2 FNYEAQ. The CDR3 protein is CASSLVGSGANVLTF. The CDR3 nucleotides are TGTGCCAGCAGCTTAGTGGGGTCTGGGGCCAACGTCCTGACTTTC.

V is TRBV5-4 and J is TRBJ1-2; D not resolved. In germline, CDR1 is SGHNT, CDR2 YYREEE (reference sequence). The CDR3 has 12 amino acids. V was shortened by 2 bases and J by 5 bases, with 7 bases between the two germline ends. In nucleotides, the CDR3 is TGTGCCAGCAGCTTCGACACTTATGGCTACACCTTC. Its translation is CASSFDTYGYTF.

This clone has a single count. The V and J genes are TRBV20-1 and TRBJ2-3; 14 bases are shared with TRBD2. This CDR3 is built from 18 residues. Germline trimming cut 3 bases from V and 5 bases from J; bases unmatched to any gene: 13. The V gene's germline CDR1 is DFQATT and CDR2 SNEGSKA (reference sequence). DNA for the CDR3: TGCAGTGCTAGTTTTTCTCGGGGGACTAGCGGGAGCTTAGATACGCAGTATTTT. Residues: CSASFSRGTSGSLDTQYF.

The CDR3 loop reads CASSPGQPLMNTEAFF. The CDR3 nucleotides read TGTGCCAGCTCACCGGGACAGCCACTAATGAACACTGAAGCTTTCTTT. This chain joins TRBV18 and TRBJ1-1; 7 bases fit TRBD1. V lost 3 bases and J lost 0; bases outside the gene matches: 7. The CDR3 runs 16 residues. Germline V gives CDR1 KGHSH, CDR2 LQKENI.

This clone was seen only a few times. This CDR3 reads CASSNSGGANTGELFF. CDR3 sequence (DNA): TGTGCCAGTAGTAATTCGGGAGGCGCGAACACCGGGGAGCTGTTTTTT. The gene calls are TRBV19 and TRBJ2-2; TRBD2 agrees at 7 bases. CDR3 length equals 16 residues. V dropped 4 bases and J dropped 0; count of bases not matched to a gene: 5. CDR1 and CDR2 (germline): LNHDA, SQIVND (reference sequence).

The chain links TRBV7-9 to TRBJ2-1; D uncertain. Between the trimmed V and J ends, which lost 6 bases and 3 bases, there was a span of 21 bases. This CDR3 has 17 residues. Germline CDR1 and CDR2: SEHNR and FQNEAQ (reference sequence). The CDR3 DNA follows: TGTGCCAGCAGTTCCCACGAGGCGTTACCATTCTACAATGAGCAGTTCTTC. This translates into CASSSHEALPFYNEQFF.

J is TRBJ2-5 and V is TRBV7-6; 9 nucleotides align to TRBD2. CDR3 length equals 16 residues. V trimming: 1 base; J trimming: 0 bases; junction bases outside the gene matches: 3. Germline loops: CDR1 SGHVS, CDR2 FNYEAQ. CDR3 residues: CASSLGASGDQETQYF. The CDR3 nucleotides are TGTGCCAGCAGCTTAGGGGCTAGCGGGGACCAAGAGACCCAGTACTTC.

The rearrangement uses TRBV19 and TRBJ2-5; no reliable D call. The CDR3 extends over 13 amino acids. Trimming cost V 5 bases and J 5 bases, with 12 bases left between them. CDR1 and CDR2 (germline): LNHDA, SQIVND (reference sequence). For the CDR3, the DNA is TGTGCCAGTAGTTTGCCGGGTACGGAGACCCAGTACTTC. Protein sequence: CASSLPGTETQYF.

In its sample, this clone was seen a few times. V gene TRBV7-8 combines with J gene TRBJ2-2; D unclear. The germline CDR1 and CDR2 sequences are SGHVS and FQNEAQ. CDR3 length: 13 residues. Trimming removed 5 bases from V and 5 bases from J, with 9 bases in between. The CDR3 reads CASSRTATGELFF. CDR3 nucleotide sequence: TGTGCCAGCAGCCGGACGGCAACCGGGGAGCTGTTTTTT. Full variable domain (missing parts from reference TRBV7-8 and TRBJ2-2): GAGVSQSPRYKVAKRGQDVALRCDPISGHVSLFWYQQALGQGPEFLTYFQNEAQLDKSGLPSDRFFAERPEGSVSTLKIQRTQQEDSAVYLCASSRTATGELFFGEGSRLTVL.

In its sample, this clone was seen once. The chain has TRBV5-1 and TRBJ2-7; 7 bases map to TRBD1. Losses at the gene ends were 4 bases for V and 3 bases for J; bases not matched to a gene: 7. CDR1 and CDR2 (germline): SGHRS, YFSETQ. This CDR3 is built from 14 residues. The CDR3 DNA reads as TGCGCCAGCAGCCTGGCAGGGACAGACTACGAGCAGTACTTC. Protein sequence: CASSLAGTDYEQYF.

The V gene is TRBV5-1, the J gene TRBJ2-7; D not certain. V was shortened by 4 bases and J by 0 bases, with 14 bases between the two germline ends. Germline loops: CDR1 SGHRS, CDR2 YFSETQ. The length of the CDR3 is 15 residues. CDR3 loop: CASSPSPSSSYEQYF. CDR3 sequence (DNA): TGCGCCAGCAGCCCGTCCCCGTCAAGCTCCTACGAGCAGTACTTC.

This clone was counted only a few times. The chain carries TRBV5-1 and TRBJ2-3; the match to TRBD2 covers 8 bases. CDR1 is SGHRS, CDR2 YFSETQ, per germline. The CDR3 length is 16 residues. J gave up 2 bases and V 0 bases, and 5 bases lay outside the gene matches. CDR3 sequence reads: CASSLGASGFTDTQYF. CDR3 in DNA: TGCGCCAGCAGCTTGGGGGCTAGCGGGTTCACAGATACGCAGTATTTT.

This clone was observed a single time. This chain links TRBV5-1 with TRBJ1-6; D is undetermined. The CDR3 contains 15 residues. Between the trimmed V and J ends, which lost 6 bases and 0 bases, there was a span of 10 bases. Germline V gene lookup returns CDR1 SGHRS and CDR2 YFSETQ. CDR3 loop: CASMAESSYNSPLHF. The CDR3 DNA is TGCGCCAGCATGGCAGAGAGCTCCTATAATTCACCCCTCCACTTT.

The chain links TRBV5-1 to TRBJ2-2; 13 nucleotides line up with TRBD2. This CDR3 has 18 residues. Per germline, CDR1 SGHRS and CDR2 YFSETQ. J gave up 4 bases and V 4 bases, and 10 bases lay outside the gene matches. DNA for the CDR3: TGCGCCAGCAGCCTGTTAGGACTAGCGGGGGCCTCCACCGGGGAGCTGTTTTTT. Its translation is CASSLLGLAGASTGELFF. Full variable domain (outside the CDR3, taken from reference TRBV5-1 and TRBJ2-2): KAGVTQTPRYLIKTRGQQVTLSCSPISGHRSVSWYQQTPGQGLQFLFEYFSETQRNKGNFPGRFSGRQFSNSRSEMNVSTLELGDSALYLCASSLLGLAGASTGELFFGEGSRLTVL.

This rearrangement joins TRBV29-1 to TRBJ1-1, with no clear D. The CDR3 has 15 amino acids. CDR1 is SQVTM, CDR2 ANQGSEA, per germline. Trimming stripped 7 bases from V and 0 bases from J, with 18 bases between. In DNA form, the CDR3 reads TGCAGCGCCATCCCCTTTGGGGAAATGAACACTGAAGCTTTCTTT. Protein sequence: CSAIPFGEMNTEAFF.